A selection of T cell receptor beta chains follows, all from one sample in a study of blood T cell repertoires in COVID-19. Libraries were prepared by immunoSEQ multiplex PCR; TCRdb keeps only in-frame clonotypes and omits some of them. The sample records 200,000 to 300,000 clones, about 91% being singletons. The material sequenced was peripheral blood. These receptors were obtained from a woman under 40 with COVID-19, enrolled during active disease. Both conserved end residues are part of each CDR3. D genes are given only for firm matches. Size values are once, few and many counts, or a class for expanded clones, and some rows have none.

j_call: TRBJ1-4; d_call: -; v_call: TRBV5-5; clone_size: -; cdr3_nt: TGTGCCAGCAGCCCATGGGCCTTTAATGAAAAACTGTTTTTT; cdr3_aa: CASSPWAFNEKLFF
j_call: TRBJ1-4; d_call: -; v_call: TRBV7-8; clone_size: -; cdr3_nt: TGTGCCAGCAGCCGCCCAGGGTCTATGGAAAAACTGTTTTTT; cdr3_aa: CASSRPGSMEKLFF
j_call: TRBJ2-4; d_call: TRBD1; v_call: TRBV28; clone_size: -; cdr3_nt: TGTGCCACAGGGGGCGCAGGAACCCTCAAAAACATTCAGTACTTC; cdr3_aa: CATGGAGTLKNIQYF
j_call: TRBJ2-3; d_call: -; v_call: TRBV5-4; clone_size: -; cdr3_nt: TGTGCCAGCAGCTTGGTACAGGGAAGCACAGATACGCAGTATTTT; cdr3_aa: CASSLVQGSTDTQYF
j_call: TRBJ1-6; d_call: TRBD1; v_call: TRBV28; clone_size: -; cdr3_nt: TGTGCCAGCAGTTTATTGCGACAGGGCAATTCACCCCTCCACTTT; cdr3_aa: CASSLLRQGNSPLHF
j_call: TRBJ2-3; d_call: TRBD1; v_call: TRBV6-4; clone_size: -; cdr3_nt: TGTGCCAGCAGTGGAACAGGGGCGCAGTATTTT; cdr3_aa: CASSGTGAQYF
j_call: TRBJ2-7; d_call: -; v_call: TRBV12-3/TRBV12-4; clone_size: -; cdr3_nt: TGTGCCAGCAGAACAGGGTTGGGCTACGAGCAGTACTTC; cdr3_aa: CASRTGLGYEQYF
j_call: TRBJ2-2; d_call: TRBD2; v_call: TRBV11-2; clone_size: -; cdr3_nt: TGTGCCAGCAGCTCGGGACTAGCGGTCGGGGAGCTGTTTTTT; cdr3_aa: CASSSGLAVGELFF
j_call: TRBJ2-3; d_call: TRBD1; v_call: TRBV14; clone_size: -; cdr3_nt: TGTGCCAGCAGCCACCGACAGGGTCTCGCAGATACGCAGTATTTT; cdr3_aa: CASSHRQGLADTQYF
j_call: TRBJ2-4; d_call: TRBD2; v_call: TRBV2; clone_size: -; cdr3_nt: TGTGCCAGCCGAGGGACTAGCGGGACTAACATTCAGTACTTC; cdr3_aa: CASRGTSGTNIQYF
j_call: TRBJ1-2; d_call: -; v_call: TRBV6-6; clone_size: once; cdr3_nt: TGTGCCAGCAGTTACGGTCGTGGACAGAACTATGGCTACACCTTC; cdr3_aa: CASSYGRGQNYGYTF
j_call: TRBJ2-3; d_call: TRBD2; v_call: TRBV7-8; clone_size: few; cdr3_nt: TGTGCCAGCAGCTTAGGTTTCGGACTTAGCGGGATAGATACGCAGTATTTT; cdr3_aa: CASSLGFGLSGIDTQYF
j_call: TRBJ2-3; d_call: TRBD2; v_call: TRBV10-3; clone_size: -; cdr3_nt: TGTGCCATCAGAGAGCGGGGGGCTCCAGAAGATACGCAGTATTTT; cdr3_aa: CAIRERGAPEDTQYF
j_call: TRBJ2-3; d_call: -; v_call: TRBV6-5; clone_size: -; cdr3_nt: TGTGCCAGCGGGGCGGGGTACACAGATACGCAGTATTTT; cdr3_aa: CASGAGYTDTQYF
j_call: TRBJ1-6; d_call: -; v_call: TRBV19; clone_size: -; cdr3_nt: TGTGCCAGTAGTAAAGACCAGGGGAACGGTAATTCACCCCTCCACTTT; cdr3_aa: CASSKDQGNGNSPLHF
j_call: TRBJ2-5; d_call: TRBD2; v_call: TRBV5-1; clone_size: -; cdr3_nt: TGCGCCAGCAGCTTCGGCGGGAGTGGCGGGGAGACCCAGTACTTC; cdr3_aa: CASSFGGSGGETQYF
j_call: TRBJ1-2; d_call: -; v_call: TRBV20-1; clone_size: -; cdr3_nt: TGCAGTGCCCCTTTTGGCGGTGGCTACACCTTC; cdr3_aa: CSAPFGGGYTF
j_call: TRBJ1-2; d_call: -; v_call: TRBV6-2/TRBV6-3; clone_size: -; cdr3_nt: TGTGCCAGCAGTAAATACAGGATAGGCAGTGGCTACACCTTC; cdr3_aa: CASSKYRIGSGYTF
j_call: TRBJ2-3; d_call: TRBD2; v_call: TRBV29-1; clone_size: -; cdr3_nt: TGCAGCGTCACCAAGGCCGGGGGGGCAACAGATACGCAGTATTTT; cdr3_aa: CSVTKAGGATDTQYF
j_call: TRBJ1-4; d_call: TRBD1; v_call: TRBV3-1/TRBV3-2; clone_size: -; cdr3_nt: TGTGCCAGCAGCCAGCGACAGGGAGGTGAAAAACTGTTTTTT; cdr3_aa: CASSQRQGGEKLFF
j_call: TRBJ1-2; d_call: -; v_call: TRBV28; clone_size: -; cdr3_nt: TGTGCCAGCAGTACTTCTCGACAGAGTCCTAACTATGGCTACACCTTC; cdr3_aa: CASSTSRQSPNYGYTF
j_call: TRBJ1-2; d_call: -; v_call: TRBV5-1; clone_size: -; cdr3_nt: TGCGCCAGCAGCCCTGTGAGGGAATATGGAGGCTACACCTTC; cdr3_aa: CASSPVREYGGYTF
j_call: TRBJ1-3; d_call: TRBD1; v_call: TRBV19; clone_size: -; cdr3_nt: TGTGCCAGTAGTGAGACAGGGGGAAGTGGAAACACCATATATTTT; cdr3_aa: CASSETGGSGNTIYF
j_call: TRBJ1-5; d_call: -; v_call: TRBV10-3; clone_size: few; cdr3_nt: TGTGCCATCAGTGGGGGAGAAGGTCAGCCCCAGCATTTT; cdr3_aa: CAISGGEGQPQHF
j_call: TRBJ1-1; d_call: TRBD1; v_call: TRBV19; clone_size: -; cdr3_nt: TGTGCCAGTAGTGTTAACTCGGGACAGAATGAAGCTTTCTTT; cdr3_aa: CASSVNSGQNEAFF
j_call: TRBJ1-5; d_call: -; v_call: TRBV7-8; clone_size: -; cdr3_nt: TGTGCCAGCAGCTCTCCGGGGTGGGGTCACAATCAGCCCCAGCATTTT; cdr3_aa: CASSSPGWGHNQPQHF
j_call: TRBJ1-2; d_call: TRBD1; v_call: TRBV4-3; clone_size: -; cdr3_nt: TGCGCCAGCAGCCAGGAGACCGGGACAGGGGTGACCTACACCTTC; cdr3_aa: CASSQETGTGVTYTF
j_call: TRBJ2-1; d_call: -; v_call: TRBV24-1; clone_size: -; cdr3_nt: TGTGCCACCAGTGACCCGGGAACACTCGGCCATGAGCAGTTCTTC; cdr3_aa: CATSDPGTLGHEQFF
j_call: TRBJ2-1; d_call: TRBD2; v_call: TRBV19; clone_size: -; cdr3_nt: TGTGCCAGTAGTATGAGGGCGGGGGGGTACAATGAGCAGTTCTTC; cdr3_aa: CASSMRAGGYNEQFF
j_call: TRBJ1-1; d_call: -; v_call: TRBV7-9; clone_size: few; cdr3_nt: TGTGCCAGCAGCTTAGGCGGGAACCGGAACACTGAAGCTTTCTTT; cdr3_aa: CASSLGGNRNTEAFF
j_call: TRBJ1-1; d_call: -; v_call: TRBV29-1; clone_size: -; cdr3_nt: TGCAGCGCAGGAGGGACTGAAGCTTTCTTT; cdr3_aa: CSAGGTEAFF
j_call: TRBJ1-2; d_call: -; v_call: TRBV28; clone_size: -; cdr3_nt: TGTGCCAGCAGTTTTTCGGTCGGGGGGGCTCCCAACTATGGCTACACCTTC; cdr3_aa: CASSFSVGGAPNYGYTF
j_call: TRBJ2-2; d_call: -; v_call: TRBV30; clone_size: once; cdr3_nt: TGTGCCTGGAGCCTCCAGGGTGGCACCGGGGAGCTGTTTTTT; cdr3_aa: CAWSLQGGTGELFF
j_call: TRBJ2-7; d_call: TRBD1; v_call: TRBV7-9; clone_size: -; cdr3_nt: TGTGCCAGCAGCTCCGGGACAGGGGTCGACGAGCAGTACTTC; cdr3_aa: CASSSGTGVDEQYF